These 9 T cell receptor beta chains were sequenced from one sample in a study of cytomegalovirus exposure and HLA in healthy donors. The PCR used 60 Vbeta and 13 Jbeta primers. TCRdb's table, derived via immunoSEQ multiplex PCR, lists solely in-frame clones and lacks some. The sample records 110,000 or so clones, 65% to 75% being singletons. The sequenced material came from PBMCs. The receptor set was obtained from a woman in her 50s in good health and CMV-seropositive.

The chain recombines TRBV6-1 with TRBJ2-7; tentative D call: TRBD1 (6 bases). The V gene lost 6 bases and the J gene lost 2 bases, with 14 bases spanning the gap. This CDR3 region has 14 residues. Germline V gene data show CDR1 as MNHNS and CDR2 as SASEGT. CDR3: CASRARGPTYEQYF. The CDR3 DNA sequence: TGTGCCAGCAGAGCCAGGGGACCAACCTACGAGCAGTACTTC.

The V call is TRBV2, the J call TRBJ2-1; D not certain. The CDR3 is 13 residues long. V was clipped by 3 bases and J by 8 bases, with 11 bases between them. The V gene's germline CDR1 is SNHLY and CDR2 FYNNEI. CDR3 in amino acids: CASSDYLGDEQFF. DNA of the CDR3: TGTGCCAGCAGTGACTACCTAGGCGATGAGCAGTTCTTC. The whole variable domain, remainder taken from reference TRBV2 and TRBJ2-1, is EPEVTQTPSHQVTQMGQEVILRCVPISNHLYFYWYRQILGQKVEFLVSFYNNEISEKSEIFDDQFSVERPDGSNFTLKIRSTKLEDSAMYFCASSDYLGDEQFFGPGTRLTVL.

The J gene is TRBJ1-2, the V gene TRBV5-4, with D possibly matching TRBD1 (5 bases). The length of the CDR3 is 16 residues. The V gene lost 3 bases and the J gene lost 2 bases, with 17 bases spanning the gap. Looked up from germline, CDR1 is SGHNT and CDR2 is YYREEE (reference sequence). The CDR3 sequence is CASSSGGYGTNYGYTF. The CDR3 coding sequence is TGTGCCAGCAGCTCGGGGGGTTACGGGACCAACTATGGCTACACCTTC.

V usage is TRBV19 and J usage is TRBJ1-5, with D hard to call. The germline gives CDR1 LNHDA, CDR2 SQIVND (reference sequence). This CDR3 region has 12 residues. V lost 5 bases and J lost 7, with 9 bases in between. The CDR3 loop reads CASSLALQPQHF. The CDR3 DNA reads TGTGCCAGTAGTCTAGCTTTGCAGCCCCAGCATTTT.

This clone appeared once. This sequence joins TRBV18 and TRBJ1-1, with TRBD1 matching over 9 bases. CDR1 KGHSH and CDR2 LQKENI come from the germline V gene. J was trimmed by 1 base and V by 6 bases; bases with no gene match: 9. The CDR3 length is 16 residues. In DNA form, the CDR3 reads TGTGCCAGCTCCCCTGGGACAGGGCAATCGAACACTGAAGCTTTCTTT. Translating it yields CASSPGTGQSNTEAFF.

The chain uses TRBV30 and TRBJ2-7; TRBD2 agrees at 13 bases. Per the germline V gene, CDR1 is GTSNPN and CDR2 is SVGIG (reference sequence). CDR3 length: 17 residues. J lost 0 bases, V lost 4 bases, and 9 bases had no gene match. CDR3 bases: TGTGCCTGGACTACGGGATGGACTAGCGGGAGCTCCTACGAGCAGTACTTC. As protein: CAWTTGWTSGSSYEQYF.

The chain employs TRBV19 and TRBJ2-3; 8 nucleotides line up with TRBD2. The CDR3 is 18 residues long. Germline-derived CDR1 and CDR2 are LNHDA and SQIVND (reference sequence). V shed 5 bases, J shed 1 base, and the junction held 14 bases outside the gene matches. CDR3 sequence reads: CASSGGAVAGSRTDTQYF. The CDR3 nucleotides read TGTGCCAGTAGTGGGGGGGCTGTAGCGGGGAGCCGCACAGATACGCAGTATTTT.

A remark on this clone: An end of the junction differs from the germline gene, which may be a read error. The V call is TRBV6-1, the J call TRBJ2-7, with 8 bases identical to TRBD2. The CDR3 is 14 amino acids. The germline V gene has CDR1 MNHNS and CDR2 SASEGT. The CDR3 loop reads CASCEGLGSYEQYF. In DNA form, the CDR3 reads TGTGCCAGCTGTGAGGGACTAGGTTCCTACGAGCAGTACTTC.

This chain uses TRBV6-5 with TRBJ1-2, with D possibly TRBD1 on 6 matching bases. This CDR3 is 13 amino acids long. The germline V gene has CDR1 MNHEY and CDR2 SVGAGI. With 5 bases removed from V and 8 bases from J, the gap between germline ends came to 15 bases. CDR3 in amino acids: CASSDTGWRGYTF. For the CDR3, the DNA is TGTGCCAGCAGTGACACAGGGTGGCGGGGCTACACCTTC.